One sample yielded the 20 T cell receptor beta chains listed below, sequenced in a study of blood T cell repertoires in COVID-19. The method was immunoSEQ multiplex PCR; TCRdb's version includes in-frame clones alone and lacks a portion of them. The sample contains roughly 160,000 clones, roughly 90% of which appear only once. Material: peripheral blood. Receptors originate from a man in his fifties with acute or convalescent COVID-19.

This rearrangement joins TRBV5-6 to TRBJ2-2; 10 bases agree with TRBD2. The CDR3 is 14 amino acids. Germline CDR1 is SGHDT and CDR2 is YYEEEE. V dropped 4 bases and J dropped 5; count of bases not matched to a gene: 2. The CDR3, as DNA: TGTGCCAGCAGCGGACTAGCGGCAACCGGGGAGCTGTTTTTT. It encodes CASSGLAATGELFF.

V usage is TRBV6-5 and J usage is TRBJ2-7; 12 nucleotides line up with TRBD1. V was clipped by 6 bases and J by 6 bases; unmatched bases: 6. Per the germline V gene, CDR1 is MNHEY and CDR2 is SVGAGI. The CDR3 is 14 residues long. CDR3 protein: CASSRGQGATEQYV. The CDR3 DNA follows: TGTGCCAGCAGCAGGGGACAGGGGGCAACCGAGCAGTACGTC.

CDR3 region: CASSLFGLAGLSSYEQYF. CDR3 in DNA: TGCGCCAGCAGCTTGTTTGGACTAGCGGGCTTAAGCTCCTACGAGCAGTACTTC. The V and J genes are TRBV5-1 and TRBJ2-7; TRBD2 matches at 11 bases. Trimming removed 1 base from V and 0 bases from J; junction bases left unmatched: 9. CDR1 is SGHRS, CDR2 YFSETQ, per germline. The CDR3 has 18 residues.

The V and J genes are TRBV7-2 and TRBJ2-1, with 7 nucleotides matching TRBD1. Germline lookup yields CDR1 SGHTA and CDR2 FQGNSA. Trimming took 5 bases from V and 9 from J; bases not matched to a gene: 13. This CDR3 has 15 residues. Here the CDR3 reads CASSLVPTRTGEQFF. As DNA, the CDR3 is TGTGCCAGCAGCCTCGTGCCCACCCGGACAGGTGAGCAGTTCTTC.

The chain employs TRBV4-3 and TRBJ2-5; 8 bases line up with TRBD2. The CDR3 is 16 amino acids. Germline V gene data show CDR1 as LGHNA and CDR2 as YSLEER. V lost 3 bases and J lost 2; bases outside the gene matches: 8. For the CDR3, the DNA is TGCGCCAGCAGCCATGCTCCCGGGACTAGGCAAGAGACCCAGTACTTC. This translates into CASSHAPGTRQETQYF.

The chain couples TRBV24-1 to TRBJ2-1; TRBD1 matches at 11 bases. The CDR3 has 14 residues. Losses at the gene ends were 9 bases for V and 6 bases for J; bases not matched to a gene: 6. CDR1 is KGHDR and CDR2 is SFDVKD in the germline V gene. The CDR3 DNA reads TGTGCCACCCAAGGACAGGGGGCTGGCAATGAGCAGTTCTTC. It encodes CATQGQGAGNEQFF.

The chain carries TRBV9 and TRBJ2-5; no clear D. The CDR3 totals 13 residues. V lost 4 bases to trimming and J lost 5 bases, with 12 bases between them. Germline V lookup: CDR1 SGDLS, CDR2 YYNGEE. The CDR3 DNA reads as TGTGCCAGCAGCCCAAGACTGGGTGAGACCCAGTACTTC. Its translation: CASSPRLGETQYF.

This chain connects TRBV4-3 to TRBJ1-2; possible D gene TRBD1, 6 bases. Germline loops: CDR1 LGHNA, CDR2 YSLEER. Between the trimmed V and J ends, which lost 9 bases and 5 bases, there was a span of 22 bases. The CDR3 contains 15 residues. CDR3 nucleotide sequence: TGCGCCAGTAGGGGGGGCGCTGGGGCCCCTTATGGCTACACCTTC. This sequence encodes CASRGGAGAPYGYTF.

The chain combines TRBV28 with TRBJ2-4, with 10 bases aligning to TRBD2. Trimming removed 3 bases from V and 9 bases from J; junction bases left unmatched: 11. This CDR3 contains 16 residues. The germline V gene encodes CDR1 MDHEN and CDR2 SYDVKM. CDR3 DNA: TGTGCCAGCAGTTTGTTTAGCGGGGGGAATCCCGGCATTCAGTACTTC. Translated: CASSLFSGGNPGIQYF.

V gene TRBV19 combines with J gene TRBJ2-1, with 9 bases lining up with TRBD2. Germline assignment: CDR1 LNHDA and CDR2 SQIVND (reference sequence). The V segment lost 9 bases and the J segment 6 bases; nucleotides outside the gene matches: 3. This CDR3 contains 12 residues. CDR3 amino acids: CASVSGSNEQFF. The CDR3 DNA sequence: TGTGCCAGCGTTAGCGGGAGCAATGAGCAGTTCTTC. Full variable domain (missing parts from reference TRBV19 and TRBJ2-1): DGGITQSPKYLFRKEGQNVTLSCEQNLNHDAMYWYRQDPGQGLRLIYYSQIVNDFQKGDIAEGYSVSREKKESFPLTVTSAQKNPTAFYLCASVSGSNEQFFGPGTRLTVL.

The chain joins TRBV3-1 (or the pseudogene TRBV3-2) to TRBJ2-1; 9 nucleotides agree with TRBD2. The germline V gene has CDR1 LGHDT and CDR2 YNNKEL (reference sequence). The junction had 16 bases not matched to a gene; V was cut back by 5 bases and J by 8 bases. This CDR3 contains 17 residues. The CDR3 nucleotides are TGTGCCAGCAGCGAAGCCCTCCCTGCGGGAGGGCCTTATGAGCAGTTCTTC. It yields the protein CASSEALPAGGPYEQFF.

This chain joins TRBV28 and TRBJ2-1; the D gene is possibly TRBD2 (5 bases). The CDR3 has 16 amino acids. In germline, CDR1 is MDHEN, CDR2 SYDVKM. The germline V and J ends were trimmed by 2 bases and 6 bases, with 17 bases remaining between them. CDR3 residues: CASSLLSGVWANEQFF. DNA of the CDR3: TGTGCCAGCAGTTTACTTTCCGGGGTTTGGGCCAATGAGCAGTTCTTC.

V usage is TRBV2 and J usage is TRBJ2-1; 14 bases are shared with TRBD2. J gave up 7 bases and V 2 bases, and 16 bases lay outside the gene matches. Germline V gives CDR1 SNHLY, CDR2 FYNNEI. This CDR3 is 20 amino acids long. The CDR3 nucleotides are TGTGCCAGCAGTGAATTTGGTGGGACTAGCGGGAGTTACGTGTTTAATGAGCAGTTCTTC. As protein: CASSEFGGTSGSYVFNEQFF.

The gene calls are TRBV7-2 and TRBJ2-7, with 11 bases matching TRBD2. V was pared by 5 bases and J by 7 bases, with 10 bases of the junction left unmatched. This CDR3 has 15 amino acids. Germline CDR1 SGHTA, CDR2 FQGNSA. The CDR3 DNA follows: TGTGCCAGCAGCCCTTTACTAGCGGGAGAACGGGAGCAGTACTTC. Encoded protein: CASSPLLAGEREQYF.

The chain recombines TRBV4-1 with TRBJ2-5; the match to TRBD2 covers 10 bases. After removal of 0 bases from V and 4 bases from J, the junction contained 2 bases not matched to a gene. The CDR3 totals 15 residues. CDR1 MGHRA and CDR2 YSYEKL come from the germline V gene. CDR3 region: CASSQEASGGETQYF. The CDR3 nucleotides read TGCGCCAGCAGCCAAGAAGCTAGCGGGGGAGAGACCCAGTACTTC.

V is TRBV7-2 and J is TRBJ1-5, with D unclear. Germline V gene data show CDR1 as SGHTA and CDR2 as FQGNSA. This CDR3 region has 15 residues. The V end lost 1 base, the J end lost 0 bases, and 7 bases lay between the germline ends. In nucleotides, the CDR3 is TGTGCCAGCAGCTTAGACACAAATAGCAATCAGCCCCAGCATTTT. Amino acid sequence: CASSLDTNSNQPQHF.

Here the CDR3 reads CASTASSEDEQFF. The CDR3 region has the DNA TGTGCCAGTACGGCGAGCTCGGAGGATGAGCAGTTCTTC. V usage is TRBV19 and J usage is TRBJ2-1; TRBD2 might be the D (5 bases). The V and J ends lost 7 bases and 8 bases respectively, with 15 bases between them. Per germline, CDR1 LNHDA and CDR2 SQIVND (reference sequence). The CDR3 covers 13 residues.

The rearrangement links TRBV6-5 to TRBJ1-2, with TRBD1 matching over 8 bases. This CDR3 comprises 14 residues. Germline V gives CDR1 MNHEY, CDR2 SVGAGI. Unmatched junction bases numbered 6, after V lost 1 base and J lost 8 bases. CDR3 loop: CASSYLGTGAGYTF. The DNA of the CDR3 is TGTGCCAGCAGTTACTTGGGGACAGGAGCGGGCTACACCTTC.

In DNA, the CDR3 is TGTGCCAGCAGCCAAGATGCGGGCAGCTACAATGAGCAGTTCTTC. Protein product: CASSQDAGSYNEQFF. This chain uses TRBV3-1 (or the pseudogene TRBV3-2) with TRBJ2-1, with D possibly being TRBD2 (5 bases). Trimming removed 0 bases at V and 3 bases at J, with 9 bases between. Germline loops: CDR1 LGHDT, CDR2 YNNKEL (reference sequence). The CDR3 totals 15 residues.

The rearrangement uses TRBV7-9 and TRBJ2-7, with D maybe TRBD1 (5 bases). Between the trimmed V and J ends, which lost 5 bases and 6 bases, there was a span of 14 bases. The CDR3 totals 13 residues. Germline assignment: CDR1 SEHNR and CDR2 FQNEAQ (reference sequence). CDR3: CASSDRERIEQYF. As DNA, the CDR3 is TGTGCCAGCAGCGACAGAGAGAGGATCGAGCAGTACTTC.